This TCR beta chain was documented in a study of T cell responses to AZD1222 COVID-19 vaccine. Study observations and caveats: Spike-wide vaccine-associated CD4 TCRs dominated at 160-218 and 743-854. Donors were mostly white British, more females; clonal diversity possibly underestimated. It was only after the peak T cell response that any repertoires were sampled.

Measured with immunoSEQ multiplex PCR; TCRdb has only the in-frame clones, and not every one. The sample has approximately 120,000 clones, around 88% seen once. CDR1 is KGHSH, CDR2 LQKENI, per germline. Trimming pared 1 base from V and 7 bases from J, leaving 20 bases between. The CDR3 covers 17 residues. This clone turned up a few times. Its antigen is unknown. The sample was peripheral blood, taken on day 0 of MenACWY control vaccination. The receptor comes from an adult in good health. The V and J genes are TRBV18 and TRBJ2-1; perhaps TRBD2 as D (6 bases). DNA of the CDR3: TGTGCCAGCTCACCACGGGCCTCCAATTACGCGGGAAATGAGCAGTTCTTC. Protein sequence: CASSPRASNYAGNEQFF.